These 16 T cell receptor beta chains originate from one sample sequenced in a study of CD8 T cells in ankylosing spondylitis. TCRdb analysed the 5' RACE reads with MiXCR anew, one entry per CDR3 protein. The sample shows around 340,000 distinct CDR3 sequences, more than 20% of them seen only once. Material: blood, either unsorted or a sorted T cell fraction (not recorded which). The receptors were sampled from a male donor with ankylosing spondylitis or in good health (not recorded which).

The genes are TRBV29-1 and TRBJ2-5, with 8 bases identical to TRBD2. The ends lost 6 bases at V and 2 bases at J; junction bases unmatched: 5. The CDR3 loop spans 13 amino acids. Germline V gene data show CDR1 as SQVTM and CDR2 as ANQGSEA. The DNA of the CDR3 is TGCAGCGTGCTACTAGCGGAACAAGAGACCCAGTACTTC. Translating it yields CSVLLAEQETQYF. The variable domain in full, completed from reference TRBV29-1 and TRBJ2-5, reads SAVISQKPSRDICQRGTSLTIQCQVDSQVTMMFWYRQQPGQSLTLIATANQGSEATYESGFVIDKFPISRPNLTFSTLTVSNMSPEDSSIYLCSVLLAEQETQYFGPGTRLLVL.

This clonotype was picked up a small number of times. The J gene is TRBJ2-1, the V gene TRBV2; TRBD1 aligns across 12 bases. The CDR3 runs to 15 residues. Germline V gives CDR1 SNHLY, CDR2 FYNNEI. V dropped 7 bases and J dropped 5; count of bases not matched to a gene: 6. The CDR3 is CASMGGQGANNEQFF. For the CDR3, the DNA is TGTGCCAGCATGGGGGGACAGGGGGCCAACAATGAGCAGTTCTTC.

This clonotype has a handful of counts. J is TRBJ2-1 and V is TRBV5-6; possible D gene TRBD2, 5 bases. This CDR3 is built from 16 residues. Germline-derived CDR1 and CDR2 are SGHDT and YYEEEE. V was cut by 4 bases and J by 3 bases, with 17 bases left in between. The CDR3 nucleotides are TGTGCCAGCAGCCGTACACCGATAAGCGGCTACAATGAGCAGTTCTTC. Residues: CASSRTPISGYNEQFF.

The sample holds a few counts of this clonotype. V is TRBV7-2 and J is TRBJ2-2, with D perhaps TRBD1 or TRBD2 (5 bases each). Trimming removed 10 bases from V and 7 bases from J, with 19 bases in between. The germline CDR1 and CDR2 sequences are SGHTA and FQGNSA. The CDR3 extends over 14 amino acids. The CDR3 protein is CATKTSGTLGELFF. DNA for the CDR3: TGTGCCACCAAAACATCAGGGACCCTCGGGGAGCTGTTTTTT.

This clonotype appeared a few times. The V and J genes are TRBV12-3 or TRBV12-4 and TRBJ2-7; 9 positions agree with TRBD1. Losses at the gene ends were 4 bases for V and 5 bases for J; bases not matched to a gene: 0. CDR3 length: 12 residues. The CDR3 nucleotides are TGTGCCAGCAGTTGGGACAGGGACGAGCAGTACTTC. It encodes CASSWDRDEQYF.

The gene calls are TRBV29-1 and TRBJ2-2, with D perhaps being TRBD1 or TRBD2 (5 bases each). CDR3 length equals 14 residues. The germline V gene encodes CDR1 SQVTM and CDR2 ANQGSEA. V lost 5 bases, J lost 0 bases, and 10 bases lay in between. Here the CDR3 reads CSVFGTTNTGELFF. The CDR3 DNA sequence: TGCAGCGTTTTCGGGACGACGAACACCGGGGAGCTGTTTTTT.

The chain has TRBV11-1 and TRBJ2-5; 10 positions agree with TRBD1. Germline assignment: CDR1 SGHAT and CDR2 FQDESV (reference sequence). The CDR3 has 18 amino acids. V lost 4 bases to trimming and J lost 1 base; unmatched junction nucleotides: 12. The CDR3 is CASSYDRGRPGTQETQYF. For the CDR3, the DNA is TGTGCCAGCAGCTACGACAGGGGGCGGCCGGGCACCCAAGAGACCCAGTACTTC.

This chain connects TRBV2 to TRBJ1-5; D perhaps matches TRBD1 (5 bases). V dropped 8 bases and J dropped 5 bases, with 16 bases sitting between them. The CDR3 runs 14 residues. The germline V gene has CDR1 SNHLY and CDR2 FYNNEI. CDR3 sequence reads: CASDPSGGHQPQHF. The DNA for the CDR3 is TGTGCCAGCGACCCAAGTGGGGGACATCAGCCCCAGCATTTT.

This clonotype was seen a handful of times. The V call is TRBV5-6, the J call TRBJ2-5; D possibly corresponds to TRBD1 (5 bases). Germline CDR1 SGHDT, CDR2 YYEEEE. This CDR3 has 13 amino acids. Trimming removed 2 bases at V and 4 bases at J, with 9 bases between. The CDR3 protein is CASSFRQLETQYF. In DNA form, the CDR3 reads TGTGCCAGCAGCTTTCGACAGTTAGAGACCCAGTACTTC.

This clonotype has more than one count but fewer than ten. The chain recombines TRBV15 with TRBJ2-3; D not certain. The CDR3 totals 14 residues. Trimming took off 5 bases at V and 0 bases at J, with 9 bases between the two ends. Per germline, CDR1 LNHNV and CDR2 YYDKDF (reference sequence). CDR3 sequence reads: CATSDRPSTDTQYF. DNA of the CDR3: TGTGCCACCAGCGATAGACCAAGCACAGATACGCAGTATTTT.

This clonotype was observed a few times. The CDR3 region has the DNA TGTGCCAGCGGATGGGGGGGGGTCTACGAGCAGTACTTC. It codes for CASGWGGVYEQYF. The chain recombines TRBV25-1 with TRBJ2-7, with 7 bases lining up with TRBD2. The trim removed 8 bases at V and 3 bases at J, leaving 7 bases unmatched. From germline, CDR1 is MGHDK and CDR2 SYGVNS. The CDR3 covers 13 residues.

The sample holds a few counts of this clonotype. The genes are TRBV12-3 or TRBV12-4 and TRBJ2-6; D remains ambiguous. The CDR3 runs 15 residues. Trimming stripped 3 bases from V and 0 bases from J, with 6 bases between. The CDR3 region is CASSLSISGANVLTF. CDR3 DNA: TGTGCCAGCAGTTTGAGTATCTCTGGGGCCAACGTCCTGACTTTC.

The chain joins TRBV12-3 or TRBV12-4 to TRBJ2-1, with D perhaps matching TRBD1 or TRBD2 (8 bases each). This CDR3 has 16 amino acids. The germline V and J ends were trimmed by 9 bases and 9 bases, with 27 bases remaining between them. Here the CDR3 DNA reads TGTGCCAGGGACAGGGCGCGGGGGTCCCGGGGGGGTGAGCAGTTCTTC. This sequence encodes CARDRARGSRGGEQFF.

Written as DNA, the CDR3 is TGTGCCAGCAGCCGCCCTGCCCAAGAGACCCAGTACTTC. Translated: CASSRPAQETQYF. The V call is TRBV7-9, the J call TRBJ2-5; D gene ambiguous. The CDR3 sequence is 13 residues long. Trimming took off 5 bases at V and 1 base at J, with 8 bases between the two ends. The germline V gene encodes CDR1 SEHNR and CDR2 FQNEAQ (reference sequence).

This clonotype appeared a few times. The J gene is TRBJ2-3, the V gene TRBV6-2 or TRBV6-3; D perhaps matches TRBD1 (5 bases). The CDR3 has 13 amino acids. Trimming cost V 9 bases and J 1 base, with 11 bases left between them. The germline V gene encodes CDR1 MNHEY and CDR2 SVGEGT. The CDR3 DNA is TGTGCCAGTCCGAAGGGGCGCACAGATACGCAGTATTTT. Amino acids: CASPKGRTDTQYF.

V is TRBV4-1 and J is TRBJ2-7; 7 bases map to TRBD1. The length of the CDR3 is 15 residues. Trimming took 5 bases from V and 2 from J; bases not matched to a gene: 9. Germline CDR1 and CDR2: MGHRA and YSYEKL. The CDR3 is CASSMARQGTYEQYF. In DNA form, the CDR3 reads TGCGCCAGCAGCATGGCCAGACAGGGAACCTACGAGCAGTACTTC.